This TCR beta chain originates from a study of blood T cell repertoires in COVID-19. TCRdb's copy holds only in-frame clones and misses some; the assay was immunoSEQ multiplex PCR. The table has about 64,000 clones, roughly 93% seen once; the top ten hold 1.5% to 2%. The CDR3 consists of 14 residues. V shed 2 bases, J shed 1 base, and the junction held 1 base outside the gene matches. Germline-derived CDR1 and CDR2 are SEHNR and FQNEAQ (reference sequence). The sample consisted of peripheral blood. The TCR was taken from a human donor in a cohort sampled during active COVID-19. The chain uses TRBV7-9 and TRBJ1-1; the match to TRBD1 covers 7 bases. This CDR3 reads CASSLQGGNTEAFF. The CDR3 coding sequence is TGTGCCAGCAGCTTACAGGGGGGGAACACTGAAGCTTTCTTT.